This entry is about one TCR beta chain. The antigen remains unidentified. V lost 4 bases and J lost 3; bases outside the gene matches: 9. The length of the CDR3 is 17 residues. Germline V CDR1 and CDR2: MNHNS, SASEGT. The entry originates in a study of siplizumab effects on memory and regulatory T cells. Broader study findings: In unstimulated cells, naive T cells appeared more diverse than memory T cells and seemed major alloresponse contributors.

Some clones are missing from TCRdb's copy, which holds only in-frame ones; the method was immunoSEQ multiplex PCR. The repertoire holds approximately 97,000 clones, with 90% to 95% as singletons. The chain has TRBV6-1 and TRBJ2-3, with 11 bases lining up with TRBD1. The sequence was collected from a human donor in good health. The sequenced sample consisted of CD4+ T cells sorted from blood. CDR3 region: CASSARGTGGRTDTQYF. The CDR3 DNA is TGTGCCAGCAGTGCTAGAGGGACAGGGGGTAGAACAGATACGCAGTATTTT.